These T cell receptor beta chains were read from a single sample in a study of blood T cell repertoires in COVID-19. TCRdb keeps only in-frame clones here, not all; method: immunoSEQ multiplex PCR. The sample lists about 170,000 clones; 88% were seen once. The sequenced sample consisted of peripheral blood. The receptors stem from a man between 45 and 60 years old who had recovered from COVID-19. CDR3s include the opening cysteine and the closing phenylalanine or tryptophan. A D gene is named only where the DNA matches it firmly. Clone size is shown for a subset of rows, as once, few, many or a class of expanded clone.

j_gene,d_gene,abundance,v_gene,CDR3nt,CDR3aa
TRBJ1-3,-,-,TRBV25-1,TGTGCCAGCAGTGCCCCAGGTTCTGGAAACACCATATATTTT,CASSAPGSGNTIYF
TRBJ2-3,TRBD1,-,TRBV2,TGTGCCAGCAGTGAATTATATCGGACAGGCAGCACAGATACGCAGTATTTT,CASSELYRTGSTDTQYF
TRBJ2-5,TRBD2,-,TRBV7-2,TGTGCCAGCAGCTTAGCGGGGGGGAGGGAGACCCAGTACTTC,CASSLAGGRETQYF
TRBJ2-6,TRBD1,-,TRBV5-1,TGCGCCAGCAGCTTGGGGCAGGGGGCTGGTGGGGCCAACGTCCTGACTTTC,CASSLGQGAGGANVLTF
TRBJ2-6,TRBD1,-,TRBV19,TGTGCCAGTAGTCCTCGCGCCGGGACAGGCCGCAACGTCCTGACTTTC,CASSPRAGTGRNVLTF
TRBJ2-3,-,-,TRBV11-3,TGTGCCAGCAGCCCTAGGCAGGGATCAGATACGCAGTATTTT,CASSPRQGSDTQYF
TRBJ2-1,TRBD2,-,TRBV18,TGTGCCAGCTCACCAAAAGGGGCGGGGGGGCCCAATGAGCAGTTCTTC,CASSPKGAGGPNEQFF
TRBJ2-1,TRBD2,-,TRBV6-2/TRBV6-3,TGTGCCAGCAGTTATACCCTTGTGAGCGGGGGGTACAATGAGCAGTTCTTC,CASSYTLVSGGYNEQFF
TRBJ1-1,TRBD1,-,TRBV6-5,TGTGCCAGCACCACAGGGGTTAACACTGAAGCTTTCTTT,CASTTGVNTEAFF
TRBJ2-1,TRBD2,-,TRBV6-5,TGTGCCAGCAGTTCCGGGACTAGCGGGACCAGGGAGCAGTTCTTC,CASSSGTSGTREQFF
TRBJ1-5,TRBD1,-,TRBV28,TGTGCCAGCAGTCGACAGGGGCGGGTTGGTCAGCCCCAGCATTTT,CASSRQGRVGQPQHF
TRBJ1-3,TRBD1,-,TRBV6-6,TGTGCCAGCAGTTCCTCCGGGACAGCCAACACCATATATTTT,CASSSSGTANTIYF
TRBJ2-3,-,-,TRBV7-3,TGTGCCAGCAGCTTAATGGGCGGGATGAGCACAGATACGCAGTATTTT,CASSLMGGMSTDTQYF
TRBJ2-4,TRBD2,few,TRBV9,TGTGCCAGCAGCGTAGGGGCTAGCGGGGGGGCCTTAGGCAAAAACATTCAGTACTTC,CASSVGASGGALGKNIQYF
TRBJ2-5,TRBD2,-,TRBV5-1,TGCGCCAGCAGCTCCGGGGGGGAAGAGACCCAGTACTTC,CASSSGGEETQYF
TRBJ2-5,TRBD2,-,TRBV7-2,TGTGCCAGCAGCTTAGGGCTAGCGGAAGAGACCCAGTACTTC,CASSLGLAEETQYF
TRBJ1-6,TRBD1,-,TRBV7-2,TGTGCCAGCAGCTTAGCTGGGACAGCCCTAAATTCACCCCTCCACTTT,CASSLAGTALNSPLHF
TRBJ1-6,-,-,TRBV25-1,TGTGCCAGCAGTGAATCGGGGATTAAAACCCTCCACTTT,CASSESGIKTLHF
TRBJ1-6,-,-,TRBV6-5,TGTGCCAGCAGTTCGGACAACTCCTATAATTCACCCCTCCACTTT,CASSSDNSYNSPLHF
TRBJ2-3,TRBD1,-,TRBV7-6,TGTGCCAGCAGCGGAACAGGGGGGAGCACAGATACGCAGTATTTT,CASSGTGGSTDTQYF
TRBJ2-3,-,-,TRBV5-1,TGCGCCAGCAGCTTGGTTCCCAGCGGCACAGATACGCAGTATTTT,CASSLVPSGTDTQYF
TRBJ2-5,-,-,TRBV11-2,TGTGCCAGCAGCTTCCTGCGCCCCCGAGCAGGCCAAGAGACCCAGTACTTC,CASSFLRPRAGQETQYF
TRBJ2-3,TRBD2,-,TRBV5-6,TGTGCCAGTGGTCGGAGCGGGAGGCCTACTAGCACAGATACGCAGTATTTT,CASGRSGRPTSTDTQYF
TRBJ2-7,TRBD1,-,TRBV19,TGTGCCAGTAGTCAAGGGACAGGGGGACTCTCCTACGAGCAGTACTTC,CASSQGTGGLSYEQYF
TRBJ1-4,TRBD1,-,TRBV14,TGTGCCAGCAGCCCCTCGGACAGGGGGCTCACTAATGAAAAACTGTTTTTT,CASSPSDRGLTNEKLFF
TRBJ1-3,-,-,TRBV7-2,TGTGCCAGCAGCTTAATTCAGGGGTCTGGAAACACCATATATTTT,CASSLIQGSGNTIYF
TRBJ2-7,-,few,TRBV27,TGTGCCAGCAGTCCCGACAGGTACGAGCAGTACTTC,CASSPDRYEQYF
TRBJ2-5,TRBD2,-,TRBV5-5,TGTGCCAGCAGCTTGGGCGCTAGCGGGAGCAGAGAGACCCAGTACTTC,CASSLGASGSRETQYF
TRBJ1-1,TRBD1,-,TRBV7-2,TGTGCCAGCAGCCGGGACAGGGCGTACGAAGCTTTCTTT,CASSRDRAYEAFF
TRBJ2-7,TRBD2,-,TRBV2,TGTGCCAGCAGCCCTTTAGTAGCGGGAGTAACCCCACGCTTC,CASSPLVAGVTPRF
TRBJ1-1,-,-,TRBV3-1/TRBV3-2,TGTGCCAGCAGCCCCCTTTGGAACACTGAAGCTTTCTTT,CASSPLWNTEAFF
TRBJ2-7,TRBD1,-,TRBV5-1,TGCGCCAGCAGCTTGTCGGGACAGGGTTTCGCCTACGAGCAGTACTTC,CASSLSGQGFAYEQYF
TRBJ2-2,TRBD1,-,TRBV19,TGTGCCAGTAGACCAGGACAGGCCACCGGGGAGCTGTTTTTT,CASRPGQATGELFF
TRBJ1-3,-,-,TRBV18,TGTGCCAGCTCACCAAAGGCAGGTGAAAACACCATATATTTT,CASSPKAGENTIYF
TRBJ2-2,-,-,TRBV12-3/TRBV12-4,TGTGCCAGCAGTTTCAGGGGTTCCGGGGAGCTGTTTTTT,CASSFRGSGELFF
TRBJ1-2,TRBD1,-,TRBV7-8,TGTGCCAGCAGCCGAGGGAGCCCGGGACAGGGGTGGAATGGCTACACCTTC,CASSRGSPGQGWNGYTF
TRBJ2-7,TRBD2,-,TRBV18,TGTGCCAGCCGACGAGTGGGGACTACCTACGAGCAGTACTTC,CASRRVGTTYEQYF
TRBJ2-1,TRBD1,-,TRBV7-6,TGTGCCAGCAGCTTACAGGGGGCGCAGAGTGAGCAGTTCTTC,CASSLQGAQSEQFF
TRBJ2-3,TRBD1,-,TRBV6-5,TGTGCCAGTCGTGAGAGGGGGCTCACAGATACGCAGTATTTT,CASRERGLTDTQYF
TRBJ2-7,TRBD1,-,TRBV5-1,TGCGCCAGCAGCGTCGGGGGGACAGGGACCTACGAGCAGTACTTC,CASSVGGTGTYEQYF
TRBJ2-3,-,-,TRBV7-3,TGTGCCAGCAGCCCATCGAGAGTAGGGGGCACAGATACGCAGTATTTT,CASSPSRVGGTDTQYF
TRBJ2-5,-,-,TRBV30,TGTGCCTGGAGTGTAGGAGGGGGGGGCCAAGAGACCCAGTACTTC,CAWSVGGGGQETQYF
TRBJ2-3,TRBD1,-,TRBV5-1,TGCGCCAGCAGCCTGGACAGGGCTGCCGGCACAGATACGCAGTATTTT,CASSLDRAAGTDTQYF
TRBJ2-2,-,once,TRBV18,TGTGCCAGCTCACCAAACAGGGGCAGCGGGAGCCGGGACACCGGGGAGCTGTTTTTT,CASSPNRGSGSRDTGELFF
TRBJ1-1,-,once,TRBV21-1,TGTGCCAGCAGCAAAGCTAGGGGGCGGAACACTGAAGCTTTCTTT,CASSKARGRNTEAFF
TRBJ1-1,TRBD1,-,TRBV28,TGTGCCAGCAGTTTCTGGGGACAGGGAAAGGCCACTGAAGCTTTCTTT,CASSFWGQGKATEAFF
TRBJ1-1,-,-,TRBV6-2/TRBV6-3,TGTGCCAGCAGTTACTCCCCAGGGACAGAAGCTTTCTTT,CASSYSPGTEAFF
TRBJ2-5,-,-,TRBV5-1,TGCGCCAGCAGCTTGGGGGGCTCGCGGTCCCAAGAGACCCAGTACTTC,CASSLGGSRSQETQYF
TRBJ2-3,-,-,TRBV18,TGTGCCAGCTCCCCCAACCAGGCGGGCGCGAGCACAGATACGCAGTATTTT,CASSPNQAGASTDTQYF
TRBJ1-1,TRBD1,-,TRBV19,TGTGCCAGTAGAATTAACCTCCCCGGGACAGGGCAATCTGAAGCTTTCTTT,CASRINLPGTGQSEAFF
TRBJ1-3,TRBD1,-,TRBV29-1,TGCAGCGCCGGCGAAGGACAGGGAGGTGACACCATATATTTT,CSAGEGQGGDTIYF
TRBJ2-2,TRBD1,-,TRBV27,TGTGCCAGCAGCCGGACAGGGGGCCCCATCAACACCGGGGAGCTGTTTTTT,CASSRTGGPINTGELFF
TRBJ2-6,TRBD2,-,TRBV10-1,TGCGCCAGCAGTGGTCCGCGGGGGGACATATTCGGTGGGGCCAACGTCCTGACTTTC,CASSGPRGDIFGGANVLTF